The rows below give T cell receptor beta chains drawn from one sample of a study of cytomegalovirus exposure and HLA in healthy donors. TCRdb keeps only in-frame clones here, not all; method: immunoSEQ multiplex PCR. In the table there are about 130,000 clones, 17% of which are singletons. Sequenced input: PBMCs. These TCRs come from a female donor in good health and CMV-seropositive. Each CDR3 is given with its conserved first and last residue. A D gene is named only where the DNA matches it firmly. Expanded clones are given a class, and other clones once, few, many or no size at all.

>TRBV7-9|16|TRBJ2-2|.|few
TGTGCCAGCAGCTTAGCACGGGGAGGGAACACCGGGGAGCTGTTTTTT
CASSLARGGNTGELFF
>TRBV29-1|14|TRBJ1-2|TRBD1|.
TGCAGCGCAGCGACGGACAGGGCTAACTATGGCTACACCTTC
CSAATDRANYGYTF
>TRBV7-9|15|TRBJ2-5|.|.
TGTGCCAGCAGCTTAAGAGCGGGTATCCAAGAGACCCAGTACTTC
CASSLRAGIQETQYF
>TRBV27|13|TRBJ1-2|TRBD1|few
TGTGCCAGCGGGACACAGGGGGACTATGGCTACACCTTC
CASGTQGDYGYTF
>TRBV15|16|TRBJ1-1|.|few
TGTGCCACCAGCAGAGATAGACCGCAGGGTAACACTGAAGCTTTCTTT
CATSRDRPQGNTEAFF
>TRBV27|18|TRBJ2-3|TRBD1|few
TGTGCCAGCAGTTTATATGCGGGACAGGGGTTCATCACAGATACGCAGTATTTT
CASSLYAGQGFITDTQYF
>TRBV7-7|13|TRBJ1-4|.|.
TGTGCCAGCAGCGATCGATCGGGGGAAAAACTGTTTTTT
CASSDRSGEKLFF
>TRBV6-5|14|TRBJ2-1|.|.
TGTGCCAGCAGTTACAGGGGGTCCTACAATGAGCAGTTCTTC
CASSYRGSYNEQFF
>TRBV6-4|14|TRBJ2-1|.|.
TGTGCCAGCAGTGTCCAAGGAGAGGGTAATGAGCAGTTCTTC
CASSVQGEGNEQFF
>TRBV7-2|14|TRBJ2-5|TRBD1|.
TGTGCCAGCAGCTCACAGGGGATCCTAGAGACCCAGTACTTC
CASSSQGILETQYF
>TRBV5-1|14|TRBJ2-3|TRBD2|few
TGCGCCAGCAGCGTAGCGGGAGGACCAGATACGCAGTATTTT
CASSVAGGPDTQYF
>TRBV5-8|14|TRBJ1-2|.|.
TGTGCCAGCAGCTTTGCACTCTTACAGAATGGCTACACCTTC
CASSFALLQNGYTF
>TRBV27|15|TRBJ1-2|.|.
TGTGCCAGCAGCTCCAGGCTCTTAGCTAACTATGGCTACACCTTC
CASSSRLLANYGYTF
>TRBV6-1|15|TRBJ1-2|TRBD1|.
TGTGCCAGCAGTGTAACAGGACAGGCCAACTATGGCTACACCTTC
CASSVTGQANYGYTF
>TRBV7-9|18|TRBJ2-2|TRBD2|.
TGTGCCAGCCAGACCTCGATCGGGGAGGGTAGCGGGACCGGGGAGCTGTTTTTT
CASQTSIGEGSGTGELFF
>TRBV30|13|TRBJ1-3|.|.
TGTGCCTGGAACAGGGCCACAGGAAACACCATATATTTT
CAWNRATGNTIYF
>TRBV9|14|TRBJ2-7|TRBD2|.
TGTGCCAGCAGCCCGGGGGGGGCCCCCTACGAGCAGTACTTC
CASSPGGAPYEQYF
>TRBV4-1|16|TRBJ2-2|TRBD1|.
TGCGCCAGCAAGCGCTGGGACAGGGAGAACACCGGGGAGCTGTTTTTT
CASKRWDRENTGELFF
>TRBV7-9|19|TRBJ1-1|.|.
TGTGCCAGCAGCTTAGGAAGTTACCGGGAACCAAAGAAGAACACTGAAGCTTTCTTT
CASSLGSYREPKKNTEAFF
>TRBV6-4|17|TRBJ2-1|.|.
TGTGCCAGCAGTGACCCCGAGTGGACAAAACTCTACAATGAGCAGTTCTTC
CASSDPEWTKLYNEQFF
>TRBV13|17|TRBJ2-6|.|.
TGTGCCAGCAGCTTACAGTCAACGGGGTCCGGGGCCAACGTCCTGACTTTC
CASSLQSTGSGANVLTF
>TRBV18|14|TRBJ1-1|.|.
TGTGCCAGCTCACCATCTCGGAGGGACACTGAAGCTTTCTTT
CASSPSRRDTEAFF
>TRBV6-5|13|TRBJ2-7|TRBD2|few
TGTGCCAGCAGTACTCCGGGGGGTTACGAGCAGTACTTC
CASSTPGGYEQYF
>TRBV13|16|TRBJ1-3|.|.
TGTGCCAGCAGCTTAGAAGACATAAGCTCTGGAAACACCATATATTTT
CASSLEDISSGNTIYF
>TRBV6-8|15|TRBJ2-3|.|.
TGTGCCAGCAGTTACCGGGGTCTGATGGCAGATACGCAGTATTTT
CASSYRGLMADTQYF
>TRBV28|13|TRBJ2-7|.|.
TGTGCCACGAAGGGCGGGGATCATTACGAGCAGTACTTC
CATKGGDHYEQYF
>TRBV6-5|14|TRBJ2-7|TRBD1|few
TGTGCCAGCAGTGCACAGGGGACCTCCTACGAGCAGTACTTC
CASSAQGTSYEQYF
>TRBV12-5|14|TRBJ2-3|.|few
TGTGCTAGTGGTTTTAGCGCGAACACAGATACGCAGTATTTT
CASGFSANTDTQYF
>TRBV7-8|16|TRBJ1-5|.|few
TGTGCCAGCAGCTTGTCAGGGGCGTATAGCAATCAGCCCCAGCATTTT
CASSLSGAYSNQPQHF
>TRBV27|14|TRBJ2-7|TRBD1|.
TGTGCCAGCAGAAAGGACAGGGGGCACAACGAGCAGTACTTC
CASRKDRGHNEQYF
>TRBV7-8|17|TRBJ2-7|.|.
TGTGCCAGCAGCTTAGCGCTAAGATCCAGGGCGTCCTACGAGCAGTACTTC
CASSLALRSRASYEQYF
>TRBV6-1|16|TRBJ1-1|.|.
TGTGCCAGCAGTGCAAACAGGGTCGGGGTGGACACTGAAGCTTTCTTT
CASSANRVGVDTEAFF
>TRBV27|16|TRBJ2-7|.|.
TGTGCCAGCAGTTTATCGTGGCCCGTGAATTCCTACGAGCAGTACTTC
CASSLSWPVNSYEQYF
>TRBV30|15|TRBJ2-3|TRBD2|few
TGTGCCTGGAGTTGGACTAGCGGATCCCCAGATACGCAGTATTTT
CAWSWTSGSPDTQYF
>TRBV9|16|TRBJ2-3|.|.
TGTGCCAGCAGCGTAGTCGGCGGGACTAGCACAGATACGCAGTATTTT
CASSVVGGTSTDTQYF
>TRBV6-5|15|TRBJ1-2|.|.
TGTGCCAGCAGTTTGAAGGGAGGTCAGGTTTATGGCTACACCTTC
CASSLKGGQVYGYTF
>TRBV14|15|TRBJ2-7|.|few
TGTGCCAGCAGCCAATCCAGGGAACAAACCTACGAGCAGTACTTC
CASSQSREQTYEQYF
>TRBV28|12|TRBJ1-1|.|.
TGTGCCAGCAGTCCCCCCGTCACTGAAGCTTTCTTT
CASSPPVTEAFF
>TRBV2|12|TRBJ1-2|.|few
TGTGCCAGTTCTTCTGATAGCTATGGCTACACCTTC
CASSSDSYGYTF
>TRBV28|16|TRBJ1-5|.|.
TGTGCCAGCAGCGCCAGCGGGGGCCTATCAAATCAGCCCCAGCATTTT
CASSASGGLSNQPQHF
>TRBV12-5|14|TRBJ1-2|TRBD1|.
TGTGCTAGTGGTTTGGAGGGGGCACTGGAGGGCTACACCTTC
CASGLEGALEGYTF
>TRBV9|18|TRBJ2-5|TRBD2|.
TGTGCCAGCAGCACCCCCCGGGGACTAGCGGGAGCGGGGGAGACCCAGTACTTC
CASSTPRGLAGAGETQYF
>TRBV29-1|15|TRBJ2-1|TRBD2|.
TGCAGCGTTGAAGTTGTCACTAGCGGGAGTCCTGAGCAGTTCTTC
CSVEVVTSGSPEQFF
>TRBV15|16|TRBJ2-2|.|.
TGTGCCACCAGCAGAGCCCTTCCCCCGGTCACCGGGGAGCTGTTTTTT
CATSRALPPVTGELFF
>TRBV9|15|TRBJ2-3|TRBD2|.
TGTGCCAGCAGCGTAAAGCGGGGGAGCACAGATACGCAGTATTTT
CASSVKRGSTDTQYF
>TRBV4-2|15|TRBJ1-1|TRBD1|.
TGTGCCAGCAGCCAAGGGACAGGGACTGGCACTGAAGCTTTCTTT
CASSQGTGTGTEAFF
>TRBV29-1|15|TRBJ2-1|TRBD2|.
TGCAGCGTTCGCGGGACTAGCGGCCTGGGGGGTGAGCAGTTCTTC
CSVRGTSGLGGEQFF
>TRBV9|16|TRBJ2-3|TRBD2|.
TGTGCCAGCAGCGTAGGTGCTAGCGGGAGCACAGATACGCAGTATTTT
CASSVGASGSTDTQYF
>TRBV14|12|TRBJ1-1|.|few
TGTGCCAGCAGCCCCGGGGGCACTGAAGCTTTCTTT
CASSPGGTEAFF
>TRBV5-5|15|TRBJ1-5|TRBD1|.
TGTGCCAGCAGCGAGGACAGGGGCGTGAATCAGCCCCAGCATTTT
CASSEDRGVNQPQHF
>TRBV18|16|TRBJ2-7|TRBD2|few
TGTGCCAGCTCTCGACTAGCGGGATCCGAAGCTGGCGAGCAGTACTTC
CASSRLAGSEAGEQYF
>TRBV28|14|TRBJ2-7|.|few
TGTGCCACCTCGACGGGGTCTAACGCCTACGAGCAGTACTTC
CATSTGSNAYEQYF
>TRBV7-8|16|TRBJ1-2|.|.
TGTGCCAGCAGCTTAGCGCTGGTTCTCGGGTTCCATGGCTACACCTTC
CASSLALVLGFHGYTF
>TRBV4-3|12|TRBJ2-1|.|few
TGCGCCAGCAGCCAAGTGGGTAGCGAGCAGTTCTTC
CASSQVGSEQFF